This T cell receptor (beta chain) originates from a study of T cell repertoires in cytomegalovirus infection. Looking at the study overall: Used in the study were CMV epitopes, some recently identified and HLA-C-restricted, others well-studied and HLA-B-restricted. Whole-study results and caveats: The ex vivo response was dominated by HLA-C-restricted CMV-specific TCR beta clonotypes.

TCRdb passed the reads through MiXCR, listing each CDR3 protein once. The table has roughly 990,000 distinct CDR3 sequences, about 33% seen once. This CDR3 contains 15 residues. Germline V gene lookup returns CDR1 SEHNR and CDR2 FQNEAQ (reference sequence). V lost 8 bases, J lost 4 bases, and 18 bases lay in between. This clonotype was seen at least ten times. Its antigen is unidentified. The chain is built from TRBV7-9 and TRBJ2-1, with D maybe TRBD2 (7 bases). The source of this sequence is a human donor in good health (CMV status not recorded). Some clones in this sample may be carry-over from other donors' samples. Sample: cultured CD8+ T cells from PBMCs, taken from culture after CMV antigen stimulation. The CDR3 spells CASRMPGGPYNEQFF. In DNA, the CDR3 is TGTGCCAGCCGCATGCCCGGGGGGCCTTACAATGAGCAGTTCTTC. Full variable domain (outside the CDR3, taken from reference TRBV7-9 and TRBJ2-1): DTGVSQNPRHKITKRGQNVTFRCDPISEHNRLYWYRQTLGQGPEFLTYFQNEAQLEKSRLLSDRFSAERPKGSFSTLEIQRTEQGDSAMYLCASRMPGGPYNEQFFGPGTRLTVL.